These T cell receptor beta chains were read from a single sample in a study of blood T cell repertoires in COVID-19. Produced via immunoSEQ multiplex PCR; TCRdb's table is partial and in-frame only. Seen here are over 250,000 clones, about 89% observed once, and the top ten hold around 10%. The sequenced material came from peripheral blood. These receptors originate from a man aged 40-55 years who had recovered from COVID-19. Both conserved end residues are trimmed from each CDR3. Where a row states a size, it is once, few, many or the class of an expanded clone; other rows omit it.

CDR3 protein: SVHTGKPYEQY
V gene: TRBV29-1
clone size: NA

CDR3 protein: ASRSPFLRDTQY
V gene: TRBV27
clone size: NA

CDR3 protein: AWEAGAGYNEQF
V gene: TRBV30
clone size: NA

CDR3 protein: AISAQTGTGIYEQY
V gene: TRBV10-3
clone size: NA

CDR3 protein: ASSRGTSGSYEQY
V gene: TRBV5-1
clone size: NA

CDR3 protein: ASSPPGQGYGYT
V gene: TRBV9
clone size: NA

CDR3 protein: ASSYMSTNYGYT
V gene: TRBV6-2/TRBV6-3
clone size: few

CDR3 protein: ASSQDGRSSRIAKNIQY
V gene: TRBV4-2
clone size: NA

CDR3 protein: ASSSRWGGTEAF
V gene: TRBV7-2
clone size: NA

CDR3 protein: ASSTQGTGGGETQY
V gene: TRBV7-2
clone size: NA

CDR3 protein: ASSTGQNSPLH
V gene: TRBV11-3
clone size: once

CDR3 protein: ASSLASGSTDTQY
V gene: TRBV6-6
clone size: NA

CDR3 protein: ASSQGAGFGANVLT
V gene: TRBV18
clone size: NA

CDR3 protein: ASSTQGGRGLNQPQH
V gene: TRBV19
clone size: NA

CDR3 protein: ASSLAQGVNGYT
V gene: TRBV7-8
clone size: NA

CDR3 protein: AISGTGLNTEAF
V gene: TRBV10-3
clone size: few

CDR3 protein: ASSLEASSSDTQY
V gene: TRBV5-1
clone size: few

CDR3 protein: ASSSPGNTEAF
V gene: TRBV7-6
clone size: NA

CDR3 protein: ASRTEGSGANVLT
V gene: TRBV19
clone size: NA

CDR3 protein: ASKTGLAGNEQF
V gene: TRBV6-5
clone size: NA

CDR3 protein: ASSQDRVVDTQY
V gene: TRBV4-3
clone size: NA